The rows below give T cell receptor beta chains drawn from one sample of a study of shared clonotypes between healthy human individuals. Assay: immunoSEQ multiplex PCR; the TCRdb copy retains only in-frame clones and omits some. The sample lists fewer than 1.6 million clones; less than 99% were seen once. What was sequenced was naive CD4+ T cells sorted from blood. These receptors came from a man younger than 40 in good health. Both conserved end residues are part of each CDR3. Each record gives: J gene, D gene, clone size, V gene, CDR3 DNA, CDR3 protein. D genes are given only for firm matches. Clone size is stated in some rows and not others, as once, few, many or a class when expanded.

>TRBJ2-5|-|-|TRBV11-2
TGTGCCAGCAGCTTAGAACCAACGCAAGAGACCCAGTACTTC
CASSLEPTQETQYF
>TRBJ2-2|TRBD2|-|TRBV6-4
TGTGCCAGCAGCCGGACTAGCGGGATTAACACCGGGGAGCTGTTTTTT
CASSRTSGINTGELFF
>TRBJ2-5|TRBD2|-|TRBV9
TGTGCCAGCAGCGTAGGGGGACTAGCGGGATTCTCCAGGGAGACCCAGTACTTC
CASSVGGLAGFSRETQYF
>TRBJ2-1|-|-|TRBV2
TGTGCCAGCAGTGAAACTCTGTCCGTCAATGAGCAGTTCTTC
CASSETLSVNEQFF
>TRBJ2-7|-|-|TRBV19
TGTGCCAGTAGCCTCCCCTGGGGGGGCGGGAGCGACTACGAGCAGTACTTC
CASSLPWGGGSDYEQYF
>TRBJ2-3|TRBD1|-|TRBV25-1
TGTGCCAGCAGGAACAGGGGGTACACAGATACGCAGTATTTT
CASRNRGYTDTQYF
>TRBJ1-4|-|-|TRBV11-2
TGTGCCAGCAGCTTATTCCTAGGGATAAATGAAAAACTGTTTTTT
CASSLFLGINEKLFF
>TRBJ1-1|-|-|TRBV28
TGTGCCAGCAGTTTACAGTCAGGGAACACTGAAGCTTTCTTT
CASSLQSGNTEAFF
>TRBJ1-1|-|-|TRBV6-5
TGTGCCAGCAGTTTCGTCAGGAACACTGAAGCTTTCTTT
CASSFVRNTEAFF
>TRBJ2-3|-|-|TRBV29-1
TGCAGCGTTGAATCAACGCAACACGTATATACGCAGTATTTT
CSVESTQHVYTQYF
>TRBJ2-5|-|-|TRBV9
TGTGCCAGCAGTTTTAGTACTTCAGAGACCCAGTACTTC
CASSFSTSETQYF
>TRBJ2-7|-|-|TRBV4-2
TGTGCCAGCAGCCAAGCCCAGACAGGAGAGTACGAGCAGTACTTC
CASSQAQTGEYEQYF
>TRBJ2-7|TRBD1|-|TRBV5-4
TGTGCCAGCAGCCGGCCGGGACAGGGATCACAAAAGAGCTCCTACGAGCAGTACTTC
CASSRPGQGSQKSSYEQYF
>TRBJ2-6|-|once|TRBV11-3
TGTGCCAGCAGCTTAGGGGGTACCTCTGGGGCCAACGTCCTGACTTTC
CASSLGGTSGANVLTF
>TRBJ2-3|TRBD2|-|TRBV5-6
TGTGCCAGCAGCACAGGACTAGCGGGAGATACGCAGTATTTT
CASSTGLAGDTQYF
>TRBJ1-5|-|once|TRBV11-2
TGTGCCAGCAGCCTGGTAGGGACAACCGCTAGCAATCAGCCCCAGCATTTT
CASSLVGTTASNQPQHF
>TRBJ2-5|-|-|TRBV11-3
TGTGCCAGCAGCTTAGCCCACCAAGAGACCCAGTACTTC
CASSLAHQETQYF
>TRBJ1-2|-|-|TRBV10-3
TGTGCCATCAGTGAGTCTGGGGTGGGAACTAGTGGCTACACCTTC
CAISESGVGTSGYTF
>TRBJ1-2|-|-|TRBV7-9
TGTGCCAGCAGCCGGGACGGGGTAGGCTATGGCTACACCTTC
CASSRDGVGYGYTF
>TRBJ2-5|TRBD1|-|TRBV18
TGTGCCAGCTCACCCTCCGGGACAGGGGGAAGAGAGACCCAGTACTTC
CASSPSGTGGRETQYF
>TRBJ1-5|-|-|TRBV9
TGTGCCAGCAGCGTAGATCACAGGGATAGCAATCAGCCCCAGCATTTT
CASSVDHRDSNQPQHF
>TRBJ2-5|TRBD2|-|TRBV5-1
TGCGCCAGCAGCTTGCCCGGAGGTGCGGGAGCCCTACAACGTGGAGAGACCCAGTACTTC
CASSLPGGAGALQRGETQYF
>TRBJ2-1|TRBD1|-|TRBV7-2
TGTGCCAGCAGCAGGGACAGGGCTACCAATGAGCAGTTCTTC
CASSRDRATNEQFF
>TRBJ1-2|-|once|TRBV6-1
TGTGCCAGCAGTGAAGCCTCGCAGGGAAGAACCTTC
CASSEASQGRTF
>TRBJ2-1|TRBD1|-|TRBV7-9
TGTGCCAGCAGCTTATTTCCCACAGGGGCCGATGAGCAGTTCTTC
CASSLFPTGADEQFF
>TRBJ1-5|TRBD1|few|TRBV18
TGTGCCAGCTCCCCTGGGACAGTCAATCAGCCCCAGCATTTT
CASSPGTVNQPQHF
>TRBJ2-2|TRBD1|-|TRBV9
TGTGCCAGCAGCGTCGCGCCGGGACAGGGGGCCGGGGAGCTGTTTTTT
CASSVAPGQGAGELFF
>TRBJ2-1|-|-|TRBV9
TGTGCCAGCAGCGTAGGAAGCGGTGAGCAGTTCTTC
CASSVGSGEQFF
>TRBJ2-1|TRBD2|-|TRBV10-3
TGTGCCATCAGTCTCCAATTACTAGCGGGAGGGCCGGGTGAGCAGTTCTTC
CAISLQLLAGGPGEQFF
>TRBJ1-4|-|-|TRBV5-8
TGTGCCAGCAGCCCGGCGACCACAACTAATGAAAAACTGTTTTTT
CASSPATTTNEKLFF
>TRBJ2-1|-|-|TRBV6-5
TGTGCCAGCAGTTACTGGAGTAGTGCAGGGAACAATGAGCAGTTCTTC
CASSYWSSAGNNEQFF
>TRBJ2-5|-|-|TRBV29-1
TGCAGCGTTGAACAGGCTATAGGAGAGACCCAGTACTTC
CSVEQAIGETQYF
>TRBJ2-7|TRBD2|-|TRBV6-6
TGTGCCAGCATTGGTAGGACTAGCGGGAGTTACGAGCAGTACTTC
CASIGRTSGSYEQYF
>TRBJ2-5|TRBD2|-|TRBV2
TGTGCCAGCAGTCTAGCGGGAGCCTTAGAGACCCAGTACTTC
CASSLAGALETQYF
>TRBJ1-1|TRBD1|-|TRBV7-9
TGTGCCAGCAGCTTAGATCTCCCAGGGGGCACCATGAACACTGAAGCTTTCTTT
CASSLDLPGGTMNTEAFF
>TRBJ2-7|-|-|TRBV5-5
TGTGCCAGCAGCCCAACCGGGGATAGCGAGCAGTACTTC
CASSPTGDSEQYF